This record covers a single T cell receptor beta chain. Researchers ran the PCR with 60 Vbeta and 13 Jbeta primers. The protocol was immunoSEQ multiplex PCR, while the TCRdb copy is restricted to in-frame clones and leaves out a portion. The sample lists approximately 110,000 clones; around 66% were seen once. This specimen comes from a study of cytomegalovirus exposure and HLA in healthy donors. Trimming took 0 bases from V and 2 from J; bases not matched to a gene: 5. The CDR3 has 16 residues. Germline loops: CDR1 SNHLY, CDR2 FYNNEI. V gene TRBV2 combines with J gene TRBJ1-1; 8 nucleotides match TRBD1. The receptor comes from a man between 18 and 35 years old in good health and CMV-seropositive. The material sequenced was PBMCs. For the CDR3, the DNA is TGTGCCAGCAGTGAAGCCCACAGGGGGTACAACACTGAAGCTTTCTTT. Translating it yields CASSEAHRGYNTEAFF.